This T cell receptor (beta chain) derives from a study of blood T cell repertoires in COVID-19. Participants had their cohort set by participant-reported clinical history. The CDR3 runs 15 residues. The V and J ends lost 1 base and 1 base, in that order; junction bases with no gene match: 3. Germline V gene data show CDR1 as SEHNR and CDR2 as FQNEAQ (reference sequence). The assay was immunoSEQ multiplex PCR, and TCRdb's table has in-frame clones only and misses some. Seen here are approximately 320,000 clones, 87% observed once, and the top ten hold about 9.8%. The sequence was obtained from a woman younger than 35 who had recovered from COVID-19. This chain uses TRBV7-9 with TRBJ1-1; TRBD1 matches 7 bases. The sequencing input was PBMCs or T cells enriched from blood (not recorded which). In DNA, the CDR3 is TGTGCCAGCAGCTTAGGTCAGGGGGAGAACACTGAAGCTTTCTTT. Protein sequence: CASSLGQGENTEAFF.